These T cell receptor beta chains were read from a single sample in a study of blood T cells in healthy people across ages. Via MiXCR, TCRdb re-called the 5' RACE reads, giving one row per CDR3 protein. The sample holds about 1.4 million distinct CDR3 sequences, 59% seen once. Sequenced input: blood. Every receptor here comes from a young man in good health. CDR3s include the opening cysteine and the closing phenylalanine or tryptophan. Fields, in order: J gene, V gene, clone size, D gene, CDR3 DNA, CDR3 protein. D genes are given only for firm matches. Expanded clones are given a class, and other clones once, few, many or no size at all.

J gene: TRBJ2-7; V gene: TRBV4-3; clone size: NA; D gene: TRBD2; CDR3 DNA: TGCGCCAGCAGCCGATCAGCGGGGGGCTCCTACGAGCAGTACTTC; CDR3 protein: CASSRSAGGSYEQYF
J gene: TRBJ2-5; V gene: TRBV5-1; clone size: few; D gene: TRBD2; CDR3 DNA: TGCGCCAGCAGCTCCAGACTAGCGGGAGGGTACCAAGAGACCCAGTACTTC; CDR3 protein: CASSSRLAGGYQETQYF
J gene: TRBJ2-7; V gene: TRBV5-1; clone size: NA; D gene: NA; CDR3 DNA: TGCGCCAGCAGCTTGGAAGGTTGGGGCTCTAGGAGCTCCTACGAGCAGTACTTC; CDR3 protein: CASSLEGWGSRSSYEQYF
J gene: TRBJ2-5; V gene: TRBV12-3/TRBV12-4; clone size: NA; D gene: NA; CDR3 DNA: TGTGCCAGCAGTTTCCCCACGGGGAGGGGGACGGGCCAAGAGACCCAGTACTTC; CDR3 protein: CASSFPTGRGTGQETQYF
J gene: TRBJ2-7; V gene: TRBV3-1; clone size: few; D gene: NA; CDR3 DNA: TGTGCCAGCAGCCAAGCCCAGAACGACTACGAGCAGTACTTT; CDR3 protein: CASSQAQNDYEQYF
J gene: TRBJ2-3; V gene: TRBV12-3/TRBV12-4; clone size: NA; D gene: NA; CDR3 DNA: TGTGCCAGCAGTCCCACAGCCAGGCGGGATACGCAGTATTTT; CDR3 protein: CASSPTARRDTQYF
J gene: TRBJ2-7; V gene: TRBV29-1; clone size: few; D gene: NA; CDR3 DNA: TGCAGCGTGAGGACTCAGTTCAGCTCCTACGAGCAGTACTTC; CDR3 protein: CSVRTQFSSYEQYF
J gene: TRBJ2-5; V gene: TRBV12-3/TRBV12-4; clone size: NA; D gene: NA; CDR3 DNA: TGTGCCAGCAGTCCCAGACCAGCGAAGACCCAGTACTTC; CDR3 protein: CASSPRPAKTQYF
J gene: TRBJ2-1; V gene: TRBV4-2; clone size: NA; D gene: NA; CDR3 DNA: TGTGCCAGCAGCCAAGGACCTTTCTTACAGGGCTACAATGAGCAGTTCTTC; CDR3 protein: CASSQGPFLQGYNEQFF
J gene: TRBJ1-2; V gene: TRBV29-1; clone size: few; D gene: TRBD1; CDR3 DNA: TGCAGCGTCCGGACAGGGGCTTATGGTGGCTACACCTTC; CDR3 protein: CSVRTGAYGGYTF
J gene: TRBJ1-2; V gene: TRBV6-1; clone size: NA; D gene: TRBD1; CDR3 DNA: TGTGCCAGCAGTGAAGGGCAGGGGGCCGGTTATGGCTACACCTTC; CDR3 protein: CASSEGQGAGYGYTF
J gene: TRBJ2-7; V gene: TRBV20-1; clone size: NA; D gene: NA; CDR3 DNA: TGCAGTGCGAGAAGGGCGGGGAACTACAATGAGCAGTACTTC; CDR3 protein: CSARRAGNYNEQYF
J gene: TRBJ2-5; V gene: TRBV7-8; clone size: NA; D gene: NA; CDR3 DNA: TGTGCCAGCAGCGACGGACACCACCAAGAGACCCAGTACTTC; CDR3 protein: CASSDGHHQETQYF
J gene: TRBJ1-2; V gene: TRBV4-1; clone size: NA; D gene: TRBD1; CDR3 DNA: TGCGCTAGCAGCCAACTAATTACCGGGACAGGGAACTATGGCTACACCTTC; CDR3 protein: CASSQLITGTGNYGYTF
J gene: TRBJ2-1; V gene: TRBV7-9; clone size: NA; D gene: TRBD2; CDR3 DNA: TGTGCCAGCAGCCCCGGACTAGCGGGGGGCCATTACAATGAGCAGTTCTTC; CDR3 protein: CASSPGLAGGHYNEQFF
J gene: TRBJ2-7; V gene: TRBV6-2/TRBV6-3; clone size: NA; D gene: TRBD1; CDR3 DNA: TGTGCCAGCAGCCGATCGGGACAGACTTTCTACGAGCAGTACTTC; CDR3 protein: CASSRSGQTFYEQYF
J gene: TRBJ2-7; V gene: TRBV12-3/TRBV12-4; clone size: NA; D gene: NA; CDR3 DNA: TGTGCCAGCAGTTTAAAGACTACTAACTACGAGCAGTACTTC; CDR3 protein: CASSLKTTNYEQYF
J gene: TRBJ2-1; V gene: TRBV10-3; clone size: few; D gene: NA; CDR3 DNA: TGTGCCATCACTGAAGGAGATTACAATGAGCAGTTCTTC; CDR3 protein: CAITEGDYNEQFF
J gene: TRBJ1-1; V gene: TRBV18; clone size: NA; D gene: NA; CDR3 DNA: TGTGCCAGCTCAAATGACAGAATAGAAGCTTTCTTT; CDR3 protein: CASSNDRIEAFF
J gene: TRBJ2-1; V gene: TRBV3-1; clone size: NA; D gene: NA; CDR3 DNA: TGTGCCAGCAGCCAAGGAGCAGTAACGGGTGAGCAGTTCTTC; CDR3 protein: CASSQGAVTGEQFF
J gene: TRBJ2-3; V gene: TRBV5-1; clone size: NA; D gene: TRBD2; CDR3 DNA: TGCGCCAGCAGCCTGAACCCGTGGGACTACACAGATACGCAGTATTTT; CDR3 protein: CASSLNPWDYTDTQYF
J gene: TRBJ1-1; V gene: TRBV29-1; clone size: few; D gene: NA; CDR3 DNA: TGCAGCGTTGAAGGATTAATGAACACTGAAGCTTTCTTT; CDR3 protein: CSVEGLMNTEAFF
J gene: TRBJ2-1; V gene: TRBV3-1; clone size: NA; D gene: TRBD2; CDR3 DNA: TGTGCCAGCAGCCAAGGCGGGGGGAGATACAATGAGCAGTTCTTC; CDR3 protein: CASSQGGGRYNEQFF
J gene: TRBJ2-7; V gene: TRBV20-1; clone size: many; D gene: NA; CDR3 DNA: TGCAGTGCTAGGGGTACTAGGTCAGACTACGAGCAGTACTTC; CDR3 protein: CSARGTRSDYEQYF